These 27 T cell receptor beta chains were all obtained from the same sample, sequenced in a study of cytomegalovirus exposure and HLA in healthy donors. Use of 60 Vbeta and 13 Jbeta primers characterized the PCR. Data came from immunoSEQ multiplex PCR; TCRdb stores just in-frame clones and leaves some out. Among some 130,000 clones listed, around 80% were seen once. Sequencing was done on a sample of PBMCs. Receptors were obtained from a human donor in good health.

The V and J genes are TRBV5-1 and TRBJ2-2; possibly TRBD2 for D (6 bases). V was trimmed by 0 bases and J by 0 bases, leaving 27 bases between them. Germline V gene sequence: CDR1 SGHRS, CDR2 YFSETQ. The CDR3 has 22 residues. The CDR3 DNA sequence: TGCGCCAGCAGCTTGGTACATTCTTCCAGGACTACCGAGAGACCGAACACCGGGGAGCTGTTTTTT. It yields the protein CASSLVHSSRTTERPNTGELFF.

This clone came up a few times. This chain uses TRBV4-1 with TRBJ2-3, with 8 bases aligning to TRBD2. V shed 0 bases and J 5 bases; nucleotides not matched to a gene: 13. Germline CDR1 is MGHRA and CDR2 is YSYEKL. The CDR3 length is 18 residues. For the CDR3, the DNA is TGCGCCAGCAGCCAAGAACTTGGTAGCGGGGTGCTCAGAGATACGCAGTATTTT. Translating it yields CASSQELGSGVLRDTQYF.

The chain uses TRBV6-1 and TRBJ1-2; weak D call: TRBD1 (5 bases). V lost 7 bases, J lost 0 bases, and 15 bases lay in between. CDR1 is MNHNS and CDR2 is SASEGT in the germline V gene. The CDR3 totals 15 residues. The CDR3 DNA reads TGTGCCAGCACCCAGGGATCGGCGACTAACTATGGCTACACCTTC. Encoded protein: CASTQGSATNYGYTF.

The CDR3 DNA reads as TGTGCCAGCAGCCCCCGGGAGGGGGGCATGAACACTGAAGCTTTCTTT. Residues: CASSPREGGMNTEAFF. V gene TRBV7-9 combines with J gene TRBJ1-1; TRBD1 is a possible D gene (6 bases). The CDR3 contains 16 residues. Trimming stripped 5 bases from V and 0 bases from J, with 16 bases between. Germline CDR1 SEHNR, CDR2 FQNEAQ (reference sequence).

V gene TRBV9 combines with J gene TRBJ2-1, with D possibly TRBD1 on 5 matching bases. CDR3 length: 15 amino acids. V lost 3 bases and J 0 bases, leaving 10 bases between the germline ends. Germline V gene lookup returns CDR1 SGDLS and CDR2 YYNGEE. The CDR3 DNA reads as TGTGCCAGCAGCGCTACAGGCCTCTCCTACAATGAGCAGTTCTTC. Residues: CASSATGLSYNEQFF.

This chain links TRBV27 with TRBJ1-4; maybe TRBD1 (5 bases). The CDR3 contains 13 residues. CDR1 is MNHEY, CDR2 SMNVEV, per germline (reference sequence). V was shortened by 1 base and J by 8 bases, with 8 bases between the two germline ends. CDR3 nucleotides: TGTGCCAGCAGTTTATGGGGGGACGAAAAACTGTTTTTT. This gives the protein CASSLWGDEKLFF.

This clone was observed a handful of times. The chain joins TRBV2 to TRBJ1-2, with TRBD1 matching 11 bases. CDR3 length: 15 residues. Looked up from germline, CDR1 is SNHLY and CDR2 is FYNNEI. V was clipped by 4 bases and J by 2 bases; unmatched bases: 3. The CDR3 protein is CASSVGTGGNYGYTF. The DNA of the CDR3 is TGTGCCAGCAGTGTAGGGACAGGGGGAAACTATGGCTACACCTTC. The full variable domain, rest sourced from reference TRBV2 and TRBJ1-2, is EPEVTQTPSHQVTQMGQEVILRCVPISNHLYFYWYRQILGQKVEFLVSFYNNEISEKSEIFDDQFSVERPDGSNFTLKIRSTKLEDSAMYFCASSVGTGGNYGYTFGSGTRLTVV.

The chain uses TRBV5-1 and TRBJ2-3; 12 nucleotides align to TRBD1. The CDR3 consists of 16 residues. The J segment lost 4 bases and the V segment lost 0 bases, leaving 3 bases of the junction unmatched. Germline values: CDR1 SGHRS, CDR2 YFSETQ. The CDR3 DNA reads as TGCGCCAGCAGCTTGGAAGGGACAGGGGGCGCAGATACGCAGTATTTT. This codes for CASSLEGTGGADTQYF.

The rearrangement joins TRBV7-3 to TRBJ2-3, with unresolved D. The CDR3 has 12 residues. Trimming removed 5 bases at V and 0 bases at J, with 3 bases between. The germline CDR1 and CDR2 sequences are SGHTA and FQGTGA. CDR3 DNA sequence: TGTGCCAGCAGCCCGAGCACAGATACGCAGTATTTT. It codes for CASSPSTDTQYF.

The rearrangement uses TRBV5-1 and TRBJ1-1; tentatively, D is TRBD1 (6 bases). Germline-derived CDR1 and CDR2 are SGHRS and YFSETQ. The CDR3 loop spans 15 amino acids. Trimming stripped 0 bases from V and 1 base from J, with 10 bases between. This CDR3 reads CASSLVTQGNTEAFF. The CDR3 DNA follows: TGCGCCAGCAGCTTGGTGACACAGGGGAACACTGAAGCTTTCTTT.

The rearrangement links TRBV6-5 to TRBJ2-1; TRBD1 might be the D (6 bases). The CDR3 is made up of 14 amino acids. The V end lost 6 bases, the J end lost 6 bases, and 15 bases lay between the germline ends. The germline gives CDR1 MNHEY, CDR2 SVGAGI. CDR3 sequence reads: CASSHLGQINEQFF. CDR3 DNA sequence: TGTGCCAGCAGCCACCTCGGACAGATCAATGAGCAGTTCTTC.

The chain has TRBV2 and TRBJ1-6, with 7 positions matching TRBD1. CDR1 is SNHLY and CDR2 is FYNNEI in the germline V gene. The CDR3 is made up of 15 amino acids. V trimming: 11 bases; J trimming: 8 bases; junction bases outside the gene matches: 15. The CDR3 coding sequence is TGTGCCTGTACACCGGGACAGTCATCGGATTCACCCCTCCACTTT. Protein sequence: CACTPGQSSDSPLHF.

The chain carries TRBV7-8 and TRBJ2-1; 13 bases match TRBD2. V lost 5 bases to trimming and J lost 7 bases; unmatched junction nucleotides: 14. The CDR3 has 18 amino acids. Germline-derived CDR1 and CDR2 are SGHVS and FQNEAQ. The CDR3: CASSLPKKTSGGNNEQFF. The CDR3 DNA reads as TGTGCCAGCAGCCTGCCGAAGAAGACTAGCGGGGGGAATAATGAGCAGTTCTTC. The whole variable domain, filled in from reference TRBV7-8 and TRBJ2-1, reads GAGVSQSPRYKVAKRGQDVALRCDPISGHVSLFWYQQALGQGPEFLTYFQNEAQLDKSGLPSDRFFAERPEGSVSTLKIQRTQQEDSAVYLCASSLPKKTSGGNNEQFFGPGTRLTVL.

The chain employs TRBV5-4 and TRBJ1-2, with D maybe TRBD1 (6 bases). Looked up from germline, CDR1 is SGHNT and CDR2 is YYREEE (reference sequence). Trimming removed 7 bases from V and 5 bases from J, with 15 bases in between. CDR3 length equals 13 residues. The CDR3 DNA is TGTGCCAGCGGGGGGGCAGGGAATTATGGCTACACCTTC. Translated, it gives CASGGAGNYGYTF.

The CDR3 nucleotides read TGTGCTAGTGGTTTGGTACATGACAACGTTAACTATGGCTACACCTTC. Translated, it gives CASGLVHDNVNYGYTF. V and J are TRBV12-5 and TRBJ1-2; the D is unclear. Per the germline V gene, CDR1 is LGHNT and CDR2 is FRNRAP. The V end lost 0 bases, the J end lost 1 base, and 12 bases lay between the germline ends. The CDR3 length is 16 residues.

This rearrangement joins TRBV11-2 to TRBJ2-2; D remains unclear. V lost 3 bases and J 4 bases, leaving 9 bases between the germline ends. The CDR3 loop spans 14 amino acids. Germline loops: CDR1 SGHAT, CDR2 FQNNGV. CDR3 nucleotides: TGTGCCAGCAGCTTTTCGGAGCGCACCGGGGAGCTGTTTTTT. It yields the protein CASSFSERTGELFF.

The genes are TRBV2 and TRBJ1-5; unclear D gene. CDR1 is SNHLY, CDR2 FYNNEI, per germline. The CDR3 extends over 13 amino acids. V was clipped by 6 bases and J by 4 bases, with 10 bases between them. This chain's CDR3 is CASRYGLNQPQHF. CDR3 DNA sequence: TGTGCCAGCAGGTATGGCTTAAATCAGCCCCAGCATTTT.

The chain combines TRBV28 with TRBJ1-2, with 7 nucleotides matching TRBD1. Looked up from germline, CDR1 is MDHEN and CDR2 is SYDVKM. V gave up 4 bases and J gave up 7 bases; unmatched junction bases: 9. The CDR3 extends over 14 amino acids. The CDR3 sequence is CASSSADRKIGYTF. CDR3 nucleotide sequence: TGTGCCAGCAGTTCTGCGGACAGGAAGATTGGCTACACCTTC.

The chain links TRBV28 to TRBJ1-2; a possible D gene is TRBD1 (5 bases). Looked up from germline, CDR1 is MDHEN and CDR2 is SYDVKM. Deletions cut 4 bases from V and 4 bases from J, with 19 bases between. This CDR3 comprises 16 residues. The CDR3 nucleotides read TGTGCCAGCAGTTCCGATGGGGCGGGGTGGGCCTATGGCTACACCTTC. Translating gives CASSSDGAGWAYGYTF.

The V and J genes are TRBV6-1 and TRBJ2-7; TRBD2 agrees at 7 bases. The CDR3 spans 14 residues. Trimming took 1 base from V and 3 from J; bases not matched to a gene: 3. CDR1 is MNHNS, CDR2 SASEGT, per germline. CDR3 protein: CASSEGGGGYEQYF. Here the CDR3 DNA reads TGTGCCAGCAGTGAAGGGGGCGGGGGCTACGAGCAGTACTTC.

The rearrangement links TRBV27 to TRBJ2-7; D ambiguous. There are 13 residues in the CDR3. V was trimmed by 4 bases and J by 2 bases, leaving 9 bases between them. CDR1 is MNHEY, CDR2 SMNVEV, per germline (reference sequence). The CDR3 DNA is TGTGCCAGCAGTTACTCTGGAGCCTACGAGCAGTACTTC. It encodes CASSYSGAYEQYF.

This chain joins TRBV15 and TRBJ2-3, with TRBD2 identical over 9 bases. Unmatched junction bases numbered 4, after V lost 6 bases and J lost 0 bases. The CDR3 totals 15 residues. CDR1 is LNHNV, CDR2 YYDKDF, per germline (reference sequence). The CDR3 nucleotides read TGTGCCACCAGTTTGACTAGCGGCAGCACAGATACGCAGTATTTT. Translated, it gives CATSLTSGSTDTQYF.

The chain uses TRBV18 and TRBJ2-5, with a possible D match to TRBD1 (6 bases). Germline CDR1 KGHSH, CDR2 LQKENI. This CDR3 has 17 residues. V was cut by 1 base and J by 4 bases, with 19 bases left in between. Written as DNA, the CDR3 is TGTGCCAGCTCACCACTACGGGATGGTGGGGGCCGAGAGACCCAGTACTTC. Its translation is CASSPLRDGGGRETQYF.

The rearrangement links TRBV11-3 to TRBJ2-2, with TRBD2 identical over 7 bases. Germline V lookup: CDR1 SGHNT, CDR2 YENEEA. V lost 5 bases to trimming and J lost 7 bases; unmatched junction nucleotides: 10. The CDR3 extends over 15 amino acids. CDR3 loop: CASSPRASGDGELFF. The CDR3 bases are TGTGCCAGCAGCCCACGCGCTAGCGGTGACGGGGAGCTGTTTTTT.

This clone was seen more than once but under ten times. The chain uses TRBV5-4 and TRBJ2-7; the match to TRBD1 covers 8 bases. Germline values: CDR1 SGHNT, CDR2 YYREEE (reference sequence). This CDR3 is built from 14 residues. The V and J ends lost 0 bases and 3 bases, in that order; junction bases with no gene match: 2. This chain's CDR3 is CASSLAGTGYEQYF. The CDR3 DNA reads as TGTGCCAGCAGCTTGGCCGGGACAGGCTACGAGCAGTACTTC.

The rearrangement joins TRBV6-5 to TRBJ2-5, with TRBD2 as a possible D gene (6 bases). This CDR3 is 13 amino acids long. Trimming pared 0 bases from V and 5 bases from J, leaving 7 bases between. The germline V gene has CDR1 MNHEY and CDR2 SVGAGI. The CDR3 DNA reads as TGTGCCAGCAGTTACTCAGCGGGTGAGACCCAGTACTTC. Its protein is CASSYSAGETQYF.

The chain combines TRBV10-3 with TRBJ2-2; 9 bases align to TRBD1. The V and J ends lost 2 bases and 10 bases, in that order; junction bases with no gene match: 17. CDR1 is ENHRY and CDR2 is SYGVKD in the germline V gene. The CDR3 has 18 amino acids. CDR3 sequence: CAISERNYGQGLDMELFF. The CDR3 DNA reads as TGTGCCATCAGTGAGCGGAATTACGGACAGGGGCTTGATATGGAGCTGTTTTTT.